The clone carrying this T cell receptor (beta chain) was counted once. The antigen remains unidentified. Time point described: cycle 4 day 1 (C4D1), after less than seven weeks of nivolumab. Each of the patients experienced relapse following autologous stem cell transplantation, and their brentuximab vedotin exposure differed. Some clones are missing from TCRdb's copy, which holds only in-frame ones; the method was immunoSEQ multiplex PCR. This sample has tens of thousands of clones, with about 85% found just once. The sample belongs to a study of PD-1 blockade in classical Hodgkin lymphoma. The wider study: Patients were treated with nivolumab at 3 mg/kg, and this was given intravenously every 2 weeks.

Study-level findings and limits: While CD8+ TCR diversity did not rise significantly by C4D1, CD4+ TCR diversity did. Patients newly diagnosed and complete responders had comparable baseline diversity.

Unmatched junction bases numbered 4, after V lost 3 bases and J lost 4 bases. CDR1 and CDR2 (germline): SNHLY, FYNNEI. This CDR3 comprises 14 residues. The chain is built from TRBV2 and TRBJ2-7; 9 bases match TRBD2. Sequencing used peripheral blood mononuclear cells (PBMCs), obtained before the fourth cycle of nivolumab. The sequence was obtained from a human donor with classical Hodgkin lymphoma. The CDR3 sequence is CASSDEAGGYEQYF. The DNA of the CDR3 is TGTGCCAGCAGTGACGAAGCGGGGGGATACGAGCAGTACTTC.